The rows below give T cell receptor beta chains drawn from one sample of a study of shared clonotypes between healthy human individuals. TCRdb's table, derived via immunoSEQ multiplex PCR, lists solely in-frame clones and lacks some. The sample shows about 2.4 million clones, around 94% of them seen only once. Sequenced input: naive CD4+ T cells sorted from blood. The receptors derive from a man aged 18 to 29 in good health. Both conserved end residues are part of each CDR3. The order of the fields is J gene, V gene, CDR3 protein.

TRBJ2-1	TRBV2	CASSERRGTAYNEQFF
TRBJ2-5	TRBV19	CASSMGLAGETQYF
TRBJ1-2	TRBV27	CASSFGRQGGGYTF
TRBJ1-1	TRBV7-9	CASSQWTGSTEAFF
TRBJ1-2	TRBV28	CASSPSPTGLFGYTF
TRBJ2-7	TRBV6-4	CASSDSRRGPSYEQYF
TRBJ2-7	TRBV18	CASSPGRPTYEQYF
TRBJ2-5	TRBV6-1	CASSEPYQETQYF
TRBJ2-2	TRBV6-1	CASRRDTNTGELFF
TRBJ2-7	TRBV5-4	CASSLAGFYEQYF
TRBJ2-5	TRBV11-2	CASSLIWDRKETQYF
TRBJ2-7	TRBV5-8	CASSRTGGSYEQYF
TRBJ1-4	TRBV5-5	CASSLRGPVGEKLFF
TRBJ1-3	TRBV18	CASSPRDADTIYF
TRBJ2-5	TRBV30	CAWTLAPRGETQYF
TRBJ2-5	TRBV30	CASDRGEEETQYF